This TCR beta chain was found in a study of T-cell reconstitution after alpha-beta-depleted transplantation in children. There are many counts of this clonotype. Its target is not known. Study outcomes and limitations: Reports say that about two months after transplant, the alpha-beta T cells came out of several hundred graft clones that had expanded. At the one-year point after transplant, T-cell counts and TCRbeta diversity were found to come mostly from T cells that had been newly produced. Some patients showed high day-60 TCRbeta diversity, which derived from surviving recipient T cells and thymic progenitors.

With V trimmed by 4 bases and J by 5 bases, 10 bases remained unmatched. This CDR3 is built from 16 residues. Germline V gives CDR1 MGHRA, CDR2 YSYEKL. Unique molecular identifiers tagged the TCRbeta library. MiXCR was run by TCRdb on the PCR reads, yielding one entry per CDR3 protein. The data show approximately 500,000 distinct CDR3 sequences, under 12% seen once. The V and J genes are TRBV4-1 and TRBJ2-1, with 8 positions matching TRBD2. The clonotype comes from a child aged 2-15 years with inherited bone marrow failure, due to receive a stem cell transplant. Sequenced here: PBMCs, sampled before TCRalphabeta/CD19-depleted stem cell transplant. The CDR3 nucleotides read TGCGCCAGCAGCCTGAGATGGCAGCGGGAGAACAATGAGCAGTTCTTC. It is translated as CASSLRWQRENNEQFF.